The subject of this entry is one T cell receptor beta chain. The data derive from a study of T cell changes during pregnancy in multiple sclerosis. The CDR3 has 13 amino acids. The V and J ends lost 4 bases and 7 bases, in that order; junction bases with no gene match: 7. Germline CDR1 MNHNS, CDR2 SASEGT. Profiling relied on immunoSEQ multiplex PCR, and the TCRdb table lists in-frame clones only, not all of them. The sample consists of approximately 44,000 clones, around nine tenths of them appearing once. The receptor comes from a female donor with multiple sclerosis, enrolled in a pregnancy study. The source was CD4+ T cells from peripheral blood mononuclear cells, collected in the first trimester of pregnancy. V and J are TRBV6-1 and TRBJ2-7; TRBD1 agrees at 7 bases. CDR3 coding DNA: TGTGCCAGCAGTGCTTACCCAGGGGGTGAGCAGTACTTC. Its translation is CASSAYPGGEQYF.